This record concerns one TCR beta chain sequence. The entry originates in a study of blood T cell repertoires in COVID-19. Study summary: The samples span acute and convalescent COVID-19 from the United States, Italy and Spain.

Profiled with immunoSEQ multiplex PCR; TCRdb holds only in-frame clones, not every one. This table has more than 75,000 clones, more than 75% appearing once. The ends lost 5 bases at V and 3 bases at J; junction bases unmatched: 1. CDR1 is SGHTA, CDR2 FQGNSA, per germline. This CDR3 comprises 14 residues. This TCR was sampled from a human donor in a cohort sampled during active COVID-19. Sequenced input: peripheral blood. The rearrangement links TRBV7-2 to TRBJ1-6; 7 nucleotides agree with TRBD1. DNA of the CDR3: TGTGCCAGCAGCCGGGACAGCTATAATTCACCCCTCCACTTT. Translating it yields CASSRDSYNSPLHF.